This TCR beta chain came from a study of OX40 agonist ivuxolimab in advanced cancers. TCRdb's table, derived via immunoSEQ multiplex PCR, lists solely in-frame clones and lacks some. The table lists tens of thousands of clones, less than 90% of them singletons, with just under 25% in the top ten. This CDR3 comprises 17 residues. Trimming at V came to 0 bases and at J to 6 bases, leaving 13 bases not matched to a gene. Germline V gene lookup returns CDR1 GTSNPN and CDR2 SVGIG (reference sequence). This TCR came from an adult with an advanced solid tumor such as melanoma, head and neck, liver or kidney cancer. The chain links TRBV30 to TRBJ1-4; 7 nucleotides line up with TRBD1. This specimen was CD4+ or CD8+ T cells sorted from blood, taken in a trial of the OX40 agonist ivuxolimab. The CDR3, as DNA: TGTGCCTGGAGTGTCAGAGACTGGACAGGTTTTTATGAAAAACTGTTTTTT. Its translation is CAWSVRDWTGFYEKLFF.